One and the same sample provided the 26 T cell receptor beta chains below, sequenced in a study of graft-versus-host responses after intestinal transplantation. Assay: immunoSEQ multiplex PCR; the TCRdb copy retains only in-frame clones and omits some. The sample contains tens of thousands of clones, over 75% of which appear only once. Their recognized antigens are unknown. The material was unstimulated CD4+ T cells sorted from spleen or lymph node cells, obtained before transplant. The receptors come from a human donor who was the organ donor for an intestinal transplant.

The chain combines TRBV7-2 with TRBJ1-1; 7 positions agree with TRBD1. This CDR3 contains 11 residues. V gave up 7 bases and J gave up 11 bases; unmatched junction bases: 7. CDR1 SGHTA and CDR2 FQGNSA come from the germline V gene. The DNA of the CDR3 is TGTGCCAGCACTACAGGGGTAGTCGCTTTCTTT. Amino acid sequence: CASTTGVVAFF.

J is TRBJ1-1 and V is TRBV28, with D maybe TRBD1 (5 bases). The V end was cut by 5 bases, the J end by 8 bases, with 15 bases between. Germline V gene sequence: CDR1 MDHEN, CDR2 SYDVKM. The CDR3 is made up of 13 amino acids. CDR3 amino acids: CASSPPDSPEAFF. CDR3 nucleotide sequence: TGTGCCAGCAGTCCCCCCGACAGCCCCGAAGCTTTCTTT.

The CDR3 nucleotides are TGTGCCAGCAGCGGAGACGGGGGGGGACAGCCCCAGCATTTT. This gives the protein CASSGDGGGQPQHF. The V and J genes are TRBV9 and TRBJ1-5, with D maybe TRBD1 (5 bases). The germline gives CDR1 SGDLS, CDR2 YYNGEE. The ends were cut back, 3 bases at V and 7 bases at J, with 14 bases in the middle. The CDR3 has 14 residues.

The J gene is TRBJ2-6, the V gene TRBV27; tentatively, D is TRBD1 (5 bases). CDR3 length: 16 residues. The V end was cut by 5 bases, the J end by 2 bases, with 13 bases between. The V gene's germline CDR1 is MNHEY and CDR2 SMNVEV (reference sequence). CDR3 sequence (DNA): TGTGCCAGCAGTGGCCTCCAGGGAACTGGGGCCAACGTCCTGACTTTC. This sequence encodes CASSGLQGTGANVLTF.

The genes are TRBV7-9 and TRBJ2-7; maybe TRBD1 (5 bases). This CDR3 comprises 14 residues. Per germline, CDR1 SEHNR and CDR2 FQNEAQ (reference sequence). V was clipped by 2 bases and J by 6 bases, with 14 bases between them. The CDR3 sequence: CASSLIGRAIEQYV. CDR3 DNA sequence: TGTGCCAGCAGCTTAATCGGCAGGGCCATCGAGCAGTACGTC.

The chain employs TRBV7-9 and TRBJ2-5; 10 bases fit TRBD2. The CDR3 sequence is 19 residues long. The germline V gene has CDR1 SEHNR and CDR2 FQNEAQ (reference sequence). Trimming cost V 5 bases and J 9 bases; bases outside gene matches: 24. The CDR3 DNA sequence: TGTGCCAGCAGCACTCGGGCTAGCGGGGGCCCGACGCGATTAATGGCCCAGTACTTC. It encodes CASSTRASGGPTRLMAQYF.

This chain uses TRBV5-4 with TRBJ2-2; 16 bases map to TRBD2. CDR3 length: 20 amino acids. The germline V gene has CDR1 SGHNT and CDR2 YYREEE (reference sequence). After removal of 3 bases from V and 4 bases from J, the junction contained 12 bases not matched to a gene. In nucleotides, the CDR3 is TGTGCCAGCAGCTCTCGATCGGGACTAGCGGGGGGGCTCCGCACCGGGGAGCTGTTTTTT. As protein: CASSSRSGLAGGLRTGELFF.

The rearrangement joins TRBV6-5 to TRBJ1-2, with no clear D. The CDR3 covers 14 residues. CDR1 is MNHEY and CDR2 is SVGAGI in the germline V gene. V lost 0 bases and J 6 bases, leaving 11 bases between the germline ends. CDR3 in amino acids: CASSYSRQPDGYTF. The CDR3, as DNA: TGTGCCAGCAGTTACTCGAGGCAGCCGGATGGCTACACCTTC.

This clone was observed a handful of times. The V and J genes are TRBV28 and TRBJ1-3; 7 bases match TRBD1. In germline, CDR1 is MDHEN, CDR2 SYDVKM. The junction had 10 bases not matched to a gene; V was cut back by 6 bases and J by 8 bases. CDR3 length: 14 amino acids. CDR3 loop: CASRKQGWVDTIYF. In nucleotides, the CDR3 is TGTGCCAGCAGAAAACAGGGGTGGGTAGACACCATATATTTT.

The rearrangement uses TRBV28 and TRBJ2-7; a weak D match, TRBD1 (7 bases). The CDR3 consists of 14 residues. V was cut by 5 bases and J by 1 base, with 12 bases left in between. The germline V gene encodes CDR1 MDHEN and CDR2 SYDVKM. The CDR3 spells CASSEQGTSYEQYV. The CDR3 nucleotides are TGTGCCAGCAGTGAACAGGGGACTTCCTACGAGCAGTACGTC.

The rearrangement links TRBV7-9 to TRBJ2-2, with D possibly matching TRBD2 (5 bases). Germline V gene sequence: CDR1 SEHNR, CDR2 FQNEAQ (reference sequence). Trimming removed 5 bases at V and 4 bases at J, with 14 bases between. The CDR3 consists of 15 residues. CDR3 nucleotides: TGTGCCAGCAGCACCCAAGGACTTTTCACCGGGGAGCTGTTTTTT. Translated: CASSTQGLFTGELFF. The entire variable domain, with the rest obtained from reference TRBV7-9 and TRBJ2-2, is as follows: DTGVSQNPRHKITKRGQNVTFRCDPISEHNRLYWYRQTLGQGPEFLTYFQNEAQLEKSRLLSDRFSAERPKGSFSTLEIQRTEQGDSAMYLCASSTQGLFTGELFFGEGSRLTVL.

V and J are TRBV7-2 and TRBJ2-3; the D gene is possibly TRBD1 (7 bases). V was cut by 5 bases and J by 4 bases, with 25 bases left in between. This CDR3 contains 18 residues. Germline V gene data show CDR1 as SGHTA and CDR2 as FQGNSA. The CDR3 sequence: CASSHGKGPTGRSDTQYF. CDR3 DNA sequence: TGTGCCAGCAGCCATGGTAAAGGGCCGACAGGGAGGTCAGATACGCAGTATTTT.

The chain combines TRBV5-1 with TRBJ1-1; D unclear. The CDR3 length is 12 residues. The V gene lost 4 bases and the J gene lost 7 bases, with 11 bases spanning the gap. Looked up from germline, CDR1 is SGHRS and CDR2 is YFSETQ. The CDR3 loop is CASSDNRGEAFF. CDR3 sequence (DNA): TGCGCCAGCAGCGACAATCGGGGTGAAGCTTTCTTT.

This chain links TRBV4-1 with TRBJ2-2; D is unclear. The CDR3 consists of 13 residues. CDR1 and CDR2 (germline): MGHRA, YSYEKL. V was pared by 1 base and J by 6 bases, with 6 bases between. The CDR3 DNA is TGCGCCAGCAGCCAAGTAATTCCCGGGGAGCTGTTTTTT. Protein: CASSQVIPGELFF.

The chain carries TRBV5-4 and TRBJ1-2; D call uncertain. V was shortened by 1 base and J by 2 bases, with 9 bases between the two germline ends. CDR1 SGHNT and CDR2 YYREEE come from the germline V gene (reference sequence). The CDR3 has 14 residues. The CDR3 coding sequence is TGTGCCAGCAGCTTGCCAGGATTAAACTATGGCTACACCTTC. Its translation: CASSLPGLNYGYTF.

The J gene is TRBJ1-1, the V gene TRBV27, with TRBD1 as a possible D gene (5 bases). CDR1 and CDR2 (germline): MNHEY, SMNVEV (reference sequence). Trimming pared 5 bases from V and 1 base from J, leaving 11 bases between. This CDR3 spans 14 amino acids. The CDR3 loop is CASSTGPRNTEAFF. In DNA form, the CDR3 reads TGTGCCAGCAGTACAGGCCCAAGGAACACTGAAGCTTTCTTT.

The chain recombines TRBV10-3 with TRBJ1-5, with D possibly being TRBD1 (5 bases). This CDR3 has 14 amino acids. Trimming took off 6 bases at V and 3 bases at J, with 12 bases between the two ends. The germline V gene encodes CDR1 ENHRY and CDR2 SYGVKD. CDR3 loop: CAIREDSNNQPQHF. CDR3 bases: TGTGCCATCAGGGAAGACAGTAACAATCAGCCCCAGCATTTT.

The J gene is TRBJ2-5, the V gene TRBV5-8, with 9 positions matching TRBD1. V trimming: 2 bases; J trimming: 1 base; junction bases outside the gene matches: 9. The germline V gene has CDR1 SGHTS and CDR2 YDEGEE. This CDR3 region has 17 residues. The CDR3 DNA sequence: TGTGCCAGCAGCTTCGGACAGGGGATGATTAGCCAAGAGACCCAGTACTTC. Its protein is CASSFGQGMISQETQYF.

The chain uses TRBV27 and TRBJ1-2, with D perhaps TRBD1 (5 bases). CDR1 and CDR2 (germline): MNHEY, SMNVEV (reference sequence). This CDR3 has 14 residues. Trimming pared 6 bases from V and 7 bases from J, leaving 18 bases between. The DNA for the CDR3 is TGTGCCAGCAGACCACCCGGGACCGGGGGTGGCTACACCTTC. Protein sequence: CASRPPGTGGGYTF.

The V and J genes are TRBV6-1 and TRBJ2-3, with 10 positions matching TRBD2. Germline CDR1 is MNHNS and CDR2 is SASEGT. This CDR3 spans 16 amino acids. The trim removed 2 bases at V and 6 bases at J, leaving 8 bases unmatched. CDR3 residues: CASSEPPAGGQDTQYF. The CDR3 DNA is TGTGCCAGCAGTGAACCACCAGCGGGGGGGCAGGATACGCAGTATTTT.

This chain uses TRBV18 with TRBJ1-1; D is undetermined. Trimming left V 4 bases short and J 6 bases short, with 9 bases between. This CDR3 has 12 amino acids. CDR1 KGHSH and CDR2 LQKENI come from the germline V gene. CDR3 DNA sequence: TGTGCCAGCTCACAACAGAGGGCTGAAGCTTTCTTT. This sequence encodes CASSQQRAEAFF. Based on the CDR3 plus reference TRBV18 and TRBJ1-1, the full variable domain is NAGVMQNPRHLVRRRGQEARLRCSPMKGHSHVYWYRQLPEEGLKFMVYLQKENIIDESGMPKERFSAEFPKEGPSILRIQQVVRGDSAAYFCASSQQRAEAFFGQGTRLTVV.

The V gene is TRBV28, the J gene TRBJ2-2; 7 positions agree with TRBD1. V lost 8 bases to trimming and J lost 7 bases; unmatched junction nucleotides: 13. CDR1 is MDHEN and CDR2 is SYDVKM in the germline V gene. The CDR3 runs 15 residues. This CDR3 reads CASERTGLNFGELFF. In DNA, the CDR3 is TGTGCCAGCGAACGGACAGGTTTAAACTTCGGGGAGCTGTTTTTT.

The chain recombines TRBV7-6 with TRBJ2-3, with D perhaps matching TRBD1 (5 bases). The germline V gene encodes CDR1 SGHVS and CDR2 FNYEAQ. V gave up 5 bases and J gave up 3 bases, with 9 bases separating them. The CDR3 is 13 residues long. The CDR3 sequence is CASSRSGTDTQYF. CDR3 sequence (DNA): TGTGCCAGCAGCCGGTCAGGGACAGATACGCAGTATTTT.

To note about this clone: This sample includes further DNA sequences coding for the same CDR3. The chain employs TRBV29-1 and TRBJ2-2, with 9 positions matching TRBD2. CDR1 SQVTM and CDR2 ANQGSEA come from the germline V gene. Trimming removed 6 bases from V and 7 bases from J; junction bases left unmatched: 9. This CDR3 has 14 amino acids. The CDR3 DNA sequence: TGCAGCGTGGGGGGCGGGGGGGCCTTCGGGGAGCTGTTTTTT. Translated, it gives CSVGGGGAFGELFF.

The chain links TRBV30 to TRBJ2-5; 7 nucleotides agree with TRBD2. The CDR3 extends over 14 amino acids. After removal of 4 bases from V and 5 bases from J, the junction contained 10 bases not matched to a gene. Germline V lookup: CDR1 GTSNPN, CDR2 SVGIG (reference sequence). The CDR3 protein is CAWTGAGRAETQYF. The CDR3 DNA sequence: TGTGCCTGGACGGGCGCTGGGAGGGCCGAGACCCAGTACTTC.

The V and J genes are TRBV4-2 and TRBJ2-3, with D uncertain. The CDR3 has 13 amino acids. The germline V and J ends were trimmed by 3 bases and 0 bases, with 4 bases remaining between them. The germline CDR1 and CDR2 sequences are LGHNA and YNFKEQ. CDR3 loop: CASSQQSTDTQYF. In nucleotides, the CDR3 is TGTGCCAGCAGCCAGCAGAGCACAGATACGCAGTATTTT.